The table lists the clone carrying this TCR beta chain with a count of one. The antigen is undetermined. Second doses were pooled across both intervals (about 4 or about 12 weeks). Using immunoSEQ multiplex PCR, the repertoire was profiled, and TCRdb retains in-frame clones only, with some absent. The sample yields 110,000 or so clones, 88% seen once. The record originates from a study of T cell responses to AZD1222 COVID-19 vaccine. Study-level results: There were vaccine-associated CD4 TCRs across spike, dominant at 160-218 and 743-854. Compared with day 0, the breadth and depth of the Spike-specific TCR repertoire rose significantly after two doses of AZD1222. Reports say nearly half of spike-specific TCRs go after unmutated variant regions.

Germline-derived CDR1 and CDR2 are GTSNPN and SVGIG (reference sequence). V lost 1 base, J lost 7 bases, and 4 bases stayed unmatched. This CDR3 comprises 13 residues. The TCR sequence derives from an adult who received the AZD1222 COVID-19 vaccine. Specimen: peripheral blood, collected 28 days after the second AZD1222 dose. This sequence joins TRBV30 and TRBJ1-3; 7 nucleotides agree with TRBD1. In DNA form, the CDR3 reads TGTGCCTGGAGTGGACAGGGTCGGAACACCATATATTTT. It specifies CAWSGQGRNTIYF.